Listed below are T cell receptor beta chains from one sample, sequenced in a study of blood T cell repertoires in COVID-19. Assay: immunoSEQ multiplex PCR; the TCRdb copy retains only in-frame clones and omits some. The data contain around 140,000 clones, 80% to 85% of them singletons. Specimen: peripheral blood. The receptors originated from a man aged 25-40 years with COVID-19, enrolled during active disease. The CDR3 runs from the conserved cysteine through the conserved F or W. A D gene is named only where the DNA matches it firmly. A row's size may be missing; if present it is once, few, many or a size class.

CDR3 length: 11
J gene: TRBJ1-4
V gene: TRBV20-1
D gene: -
clone size: -
CDR3 protein: CSATPDEKLFF
CDR3 DNA: TGCAGTGCTACGCCGGATGAAAAACTGTTTTTT

CDR3 length: 16
J gene: TRBJ1-2
V gene: TRBV4-2
D gene: TRBD1
clone size: -
CDR3 protein: CASSQGGDRESYGYTF
CDR3 DNA: TGTGCCAGCAGCCAAGGGGGGGACAGGGAGTCTTATGGCTACACCTTC

CDR3 length: 14
J gene: TRBJ1-6
V gene: TRBV3-1/TRBV3-2
D gene: -
clone size: once
CDR3 protein: CASRQGYSDSPLHF
CDR3 DNA: TGTGCCAGCAGACAAGGGTACTCCGATTCACCCCTCCACTTT

CDR3 length: 16
J gene: TRBJ1-5
V gene: TRBV28
D gene: -
clone size: -
CDR3 protein: CASSLSGSGNRQPQHF
CDR3 DNA: TGTGCCAGCAGTTTATCGGGCAGCGGGAATCGTCAGCCCCAGCATTTT

CDR3 length: 14
J gene: TRBJ2-4
V gene: TRBV28
D gene: -
clone size: -
CDR3 protein: CASSSPGAKNIQYF
CDR3 DNA: TGTGCCAGCAGCTCCCCCGGAGCCAAAAACATTCAGTACTTC

CDR3 length: 10
J gene: TRBJ2-1
V gene: TRBV20-1
D gene: -
clone size: -
CDR3 protein: CSARAGEQFF
CDR3 DNA: TGCAGTGCTAGGGCGGGGGAGCAGTTCTTC

CDR3 length: 17
J gene: TRBJ1-4
V gene: TRBV30
D gene: -
clone size: -
CDR3 protein: CAWSGRSGGWMDEKLFF
CDR3 DNA: TGTGCCTGGTCCGGAAGATCGGGGGGCTGGATGGATGAAAAACTGTTTTTT

CDR3 length: 11
J gene: TRBJ1-1
V gene: TRBV6-5
D gene: -
clone size: -
CDR3 protein: CASARGTEAFF
CDR3 DNA: TGTGCCAGCGCCCGCGGGACTGAAGCTTTCTTT

CDR3 length: 14
J gene: TRBJ1-1
V gene: TRBV5-4
D gene: TRBD1
clone size: -
CDR3 protein: CASSPRTGATEAFF
CDR3 DNA: TGTGCCAGCAGCCCGAGGACAGGGGCGACTGAAGCTTTCTTT

CDR3 length: 15
J gene: TRBJ2-1
V gene: TRBV6-4
D gene: TRBD1
clone size: -
CDR3 protein: CASSEGQGAYNEQFF
CDR3 DNA: TGTGCCAGCAGTGAGGGGCAGGGGGCCTACAATGAGCAGTTCTTC

CDR3 length: 16
J gene: TRBJ2-3
V gene: TRBV2
D gene: -
clone size: -
CDR3 protein: CASSETPSPRTDTQYF
CDR3 DNA: TGTGCCAGCAGTGAAACTCCCTCCCCCCGCACAGATACGCAGTATTTT

CDR3 length: 15
J gene: TRBJ2-7
V gene: TRBV11-2
D gene: -
clone size: -
CDR3 protein: CASSLVTGLNYEQYF
CDR3 DNA: TGTGCCAGCAGCTTAGTTACAGGGCTAAACTACGAGCAGTACTTC

CDR3 length: 12
J gene: TRBJ2-7
V gene: TRBV6-5
D gene: -
clone size: -
CDR3 protein: CASSSTGQQQYF
CDR3 DNA: TGTGCCAGCAGTTCGACAGGTCAGCAGCAGTACTTC

CDR3 length: 16
J gene: TRBJ2-7
V gene: TRBV20-1
D gene: TRBD2
clone size: once
CDR3 protein: CSASTSWLAGSYEQYF
CDR3 DNA: TGCAGTGCTAGTACGTCATGGCTAGCGGGTAGCTACGAGCAGTACTTC

CDR3 length: 15
J gene: TRBJ1-6
V gene: TRBV6-4
D gene: TRBD1
clone size: -
CDR3 protein: CASTGQGLSCSPLHF
CDR3 DNA: TGTGCCAGCACCGGACAGGGGTTATCCTGTTCACCCCTCCACTTT

CDR3 length: 14
J gene: TRBJ2-1
V gene: TRBV10-1
D gene: -
clone size: -
CDR3 protein: CASSDSGVGDEQFF
CDR3 DNA: TGCGCCAGCAGTGACTCAGGGGTAGGGGATGAGCAGTTCTTC

CDR3 length: 14
J gene: TRBJ1-6
V gene: TRBV3-1/TRBV3-2
D gene: -
clone size: -
CDR3 protein: CASSQDNAVSPLHF
CDR3 DNA: TGTGCCAGCAGCCAAGATAATGCAGTATCACCCCTCCACTTT

CDR3 length: 16
J gene: TRBJ2-2
V gene: TRBV7-8
D gene: TRBD2
clone size: few
CDR3 protein: CASSLLAGGSTGELFF
CDR3 DNA: TGTGCCAGCAGCCTCCTAGCGGGAGGAAGCACCGGGGAGCTGTTTTTT

CDR3 length: 17
J gene: TRBJ2-3
V gene: TRBV24-1
D gene: TRBD2
clone size: -
CDR3 protein: CATSKGTSGARTDTQYF
CDR3 DNA: TGTGCCACCAGCAAGGGGACTAGCGGAGCCCGCACAGATACGCAGTATTTT

CDR3 length: 14
J gene: TRBJ2-3
V gene: TRBV9
D gene: -
clone size: -
CDR3 protein: CASSTWEGTDTQYF
CDR3 DNA: TGTGCCAGCAGCACGTGGGAGGGCACAGATACGCAGTATTTT

CDR3 length: 13
J gene: TRBJ1-5
V gene: TRBV2
D gene: -
clone size: -
CDR3 protein: CASSSDGNQPQHF
CDR3 DNA: TGTGCCAGCAGTTCCGACGGGAATCAGCCCCAGCATTTT

CDR3 length: 13
J gene: TRBJ1-4
V gene: TRBV25-1
D gene: TRBD1
clone size: -
CDR3 protein: CASSGRQGAKVFF
CDR3 DNA: TGTGCCAGCAGTGGAAGACAGGGGGCAAAGGTGTTTTTT